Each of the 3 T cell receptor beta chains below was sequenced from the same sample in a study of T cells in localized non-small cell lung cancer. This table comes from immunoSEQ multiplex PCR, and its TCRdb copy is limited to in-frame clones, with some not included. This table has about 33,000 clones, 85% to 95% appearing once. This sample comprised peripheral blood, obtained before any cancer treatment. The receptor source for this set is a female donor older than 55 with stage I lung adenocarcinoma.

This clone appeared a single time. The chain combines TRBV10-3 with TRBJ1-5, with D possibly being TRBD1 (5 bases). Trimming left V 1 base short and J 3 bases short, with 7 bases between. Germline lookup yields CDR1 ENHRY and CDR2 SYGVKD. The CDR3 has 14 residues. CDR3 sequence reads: CAISEYRNNQPQHF. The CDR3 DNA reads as TGTGCCATCAGTGAGTACAGGAACAATCAGCCCCAGCATTTT.

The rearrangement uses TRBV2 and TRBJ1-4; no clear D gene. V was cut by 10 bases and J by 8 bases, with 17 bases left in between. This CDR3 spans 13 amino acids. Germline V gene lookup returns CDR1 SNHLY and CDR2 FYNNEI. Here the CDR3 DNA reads TGTGCCACCTATGGAGCCGGAGGGGAAAAACTGTTTTTT. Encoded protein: CATYGAGGEKLFF.

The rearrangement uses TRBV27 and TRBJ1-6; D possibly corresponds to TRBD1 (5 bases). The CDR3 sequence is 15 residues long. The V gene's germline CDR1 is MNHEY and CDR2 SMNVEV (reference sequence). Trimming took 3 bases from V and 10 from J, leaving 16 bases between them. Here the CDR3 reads CASSFARGSRSPLHF. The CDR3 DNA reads TGTGCCAGCAGTTTTGCGAGGGGTTCGAGGTCACCCCTCCACTTT.